This TCR beta chain appears in the sequencing data of a study of regulatory T cells in long-lasting Graves disease. Ten or more counts support this clonotype. Time point meaning: newly diagnosed GD, antithyroid drugs for less than 3 months. PBMC RNA was the source of the TCR library. Relying on iRepertoire HTBI primers and Arm-PCR of CDR3 regions, the team built TCR beta libraries. TCRdb independently ran MiXCR on the multiplex PCR reads; one entry per CDR3 protein. Of approximately 310,000 distinct CDR3 sequences in the sample, 15% to 20% were seen once. Germline CDR1 and CDR2: SGHNT and YENEEA. This CDR3 contains 13 residues. V was trimmed by 5 bases and J by 1 base, leaving 8 bases between them.

This chain connects TRBV11-3 to TRBJ2-5; D call uncertain. Specimen: peripheral blood mononuclear cells (PBMCs), collected at new diagnosis, from a patient treated with antithyroid drugs. This sequence was found in a female donor with Graves disease. CDR3 region: CASSKTPQETQYF. In DNA form, the CDR3 reads TGTGCCAGCAGCAAGACACCCCAAGAGACCCAGTACTTC.